This T cell receptor beta chain was retrieved from a study of cytomegalovirus exposure and HLA in healthy donors. Study information: Approximately 180 million T cells yielded 90 million to 130 million unique TCR beta sequences, as an earlier analysis found. General study results and limits: A later analysis found TCR association rates differed by HLA locus, highest for DRB1 and lowest for HLA-C. The study designated 150 or so TCR beta chains cytomegalovirus-associated.

Healthy bone marrow donors supplied every sample. Researchers ran the PCR with 60 Vbeta and 13 Jbeta primers. The assay was immunoSEQ multiplex PCR, and TCRdb's table has in-frame clones only and misses some. The sample has about 130,000 clones, approximately 74% seen once. Germline CDR1 reads SEHNR; CDR2 reads FQNEAQ (reference sequence). CDR3 size: 13 residues. V lost 4 bases and J 2 bases, leaving 8 bases between the germline ends. This clone was picked up a small number of times. The antigen remains unidentified. Sequencing used PBMCs. This receptor was identified in a male donor in good health and CMV-seronegative. V usage is TRBV7-9 and J usage is TRBJ2-5; D unclear. The CDR3 loop is CASSYDWQETQYF. The CDR3, as DNA: TGTGCCAGCAGCTATGACTGGCAAGAGACCCAGTACTTC.